This T cell receptor (beta chain) derives from a study of shared clonotypes between healthy human individuals. Findings and limits, study-wide: Generally, naive subsets (rather than memory subsets) showed larger estimated richness.

Naive CD45RA+ and memory CD45RA-negative subsets were split from CD4+ cells. Germline lookup yields CDR1 SGHRS and CDR2 YFSETQ. The CDR3 consists of 15 residues. V was pared by 0 bases and J by 5 bases, with 14 bases between. Produced via immunoSEQ multiplex PCR; TCRdb's table is partial and in-frame only. The sample shows roughly 2,300,000 clones, just under 95% of them seen only once. To note about this clone: The antigen is not known.

The sequencing sample was made of naive CD4+ T cells from PBMCs. The subset was: CD45RA+ positively selected. The source of this sequence is a man between 18 and 35 years old in good health. Some clones in this sample may be carry-over from other donors' samples. V gene TRBV5-1 combines with J gene TRBJ1-1; D gene uncertain. The CDR3: CASSLAGSGLTEAFF. The DNA for the CDR3 is TGCGCCAGCAGCTTGGCCGGTTCCGGCCTGACTGAAGCTTTCTTT.